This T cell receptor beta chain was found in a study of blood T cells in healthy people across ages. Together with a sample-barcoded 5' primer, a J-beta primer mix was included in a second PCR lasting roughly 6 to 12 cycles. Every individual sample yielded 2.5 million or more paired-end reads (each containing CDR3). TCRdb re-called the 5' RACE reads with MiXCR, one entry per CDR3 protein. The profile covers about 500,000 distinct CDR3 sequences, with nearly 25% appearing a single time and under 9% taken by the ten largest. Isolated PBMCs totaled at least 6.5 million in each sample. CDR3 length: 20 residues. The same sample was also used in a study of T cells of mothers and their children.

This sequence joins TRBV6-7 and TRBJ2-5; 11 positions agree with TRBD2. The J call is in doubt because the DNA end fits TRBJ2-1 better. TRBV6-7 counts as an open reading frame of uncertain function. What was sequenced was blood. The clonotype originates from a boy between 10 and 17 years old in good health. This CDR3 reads CASSYFLAGGLHGPYNEQFF. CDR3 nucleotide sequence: TGTGCCAGCAGTTACTTTCTAGCGGGAGGCCTCCATGGACCTTACAATGAGCAGTTCTTC.